Here is one T cell receptor (beta chain) with its context. The sample's time point: after dendritic cell vaccination, including at tumor progression/relapse. The data were taken from a study of glioma-infiltrating T cells after dendritic cell vaccination. Clones were read by immunoSEQ multiplex PCR, and TCRdb kept only the in-frame ones, dropping some. This sample has approximately 90,000 clones, with approximately 78% found just once. The CDR3 is 14 residues long. The germline gives CDR1 KGHSH, CDR2 LQKENI. V was clipped by 6 bases and J by 7 bases, with 16 bases between them. The rearrangement uses TRBV18 and TRBJ1-5, with a weak D call TRBD1 (5 bases). The sample consisted of blood, taken after dendritic cell vaccination. The receptor's source is a human donor with glioblastoma. The CDR3 DNA is TGTGCCAGCTCCTCCGCGGGGGGTACCCAGCCCCAGCATTTT. Its protein is CASSSAGGTQPQHF.